Reported below is one T cell receptor beta chain. Germline V CDR1 and CDR2: SGHNT, YYREEE (reference sequence). Trimming took off 1 base at V and 4 bases at J, with 15 bases between the two ends. This CDR3 is built from 17 residues. These data come from a study of T cell clonotyping in hematopoietic cell transplantation. Only in-frame clones appear in the TCRdb table, and some are missing; sequencing was by immunoSEQ multiplex PCR. The sample shows approximately 27,000 clones, around 93% of them seen only once. Time point: recipient sample about 28 days before transplant, after cytoreduction. This receptor was taken from a man aged 45 to 65 with acute myeloid leukemia. Some clones in this sample may be carry-over from other donors' samples. Sequencing was performed on peripheral blood mononuclear cells, taken before stem cell transplant. This sequence joins TRBV5-4 and TRBJ2-6, with D tentatively TRBD2 (5 bases). The CDR3 protein is CASSLPDSRGGANVLTF. CDR3 DNA sequence: TGTGCCAGCAGCTTGCCGGACTCCCGAGGCGGGGCCAACGTCCTGACTTTC.